A selection of T cell receptor beta chains follows, all from one sample in a study of T cell responses to AZD1222 COVID-19 vaccine. Generated by immunoSEQ multiplex PCR, the TCRdb table keeps only in-frame clones and is missing some. The data hold 84,000 or so clones, with approximately 90% observed a single time. Specimen: peripheral blood, collected 28 days after the second AZD1222 dose. All receptors derive from an adult who received the AZD1222 COVID-19 vaccine. Both conserved end residues are part of each CDR3. D genes are given only for firm matches. A clone size is listed for some rows: how often the clone was seen (once, few, many), or a class if it is expanded.

D	size	V	J	DNA	CDR3
TRBD1	NA	TRBV10-3	TRBJ2-7	TGTGCCATCAGACCGGGACAGGGGGTCTACGAGCAGTACTTC	CAIRPGQGVYEQYF
TRBD1	NA	TRBV5-6	TRBJ1-6	TGTGCCAGCAGCCCGACAGGGTATAATGATTCACCCCTCCACTTT	CASSPTGYNDSPLHF
TRBD1	NA	TRBV2	TRBJ1-5	TGTGCCAGCAACCCGACAGGGAACAATCAGCCCCAGCATTTT	CASNPTGNNQPQHF
NA	NA	TRBV6-5	TRBJ2-5	TGTGCCAGCACCCGGGATGGGTCTGGCCAAGAGACCCAGTACTTC	CASTRDGSGQETQYF
TRBD1	NA	TRBV12-3/TRBV12-4	TRBJ2-1	TGTGCCAGCAAGACAGGGAAAGGCAATGAGCAGTTCTTC	CASKTGKGNEQFF
NA	once	TRBV5-4	TRBJ1-2	TGTGCCAGCAGCTTGGGTTGGACAAATAATGGCTACACCTTC	CASSLGWTNNGYTF
NA	NA	TRBV5-1	TRBJ1-6	TGCGCCAGCAGCTTCTTTGGACCGAATTCACCCCTCCACTTT	CASSFFGPNSPLHF
NA	NA	TRBV6-5	TRBJ2-5	TGTGCCAGCCTTCTCGGGCTGTCCAAGATGACCCAGTACTTC	CASLLGLSKMTQYF
TRBD2	NA	TRBV4-1	TRBJ2-1	TGCGCCAGCAGCCAAATAGCGGGAGGCGATGAGCAGTTCTTC	CASSQIAGGDEQFF
NA	NA	TRBV19	TRBJ1-2	TGTGCCAGTAGTCCCCGACAGAACTATGGCTACACCTTC	CASSPRQNYGYTF
TRBD1	once	TRBV6-2/TRBV6-3	TRBJ1-2	TGTGCCAGCAGTTATTCTGCGGGACAGGGAGGCTACACCTTC	CASSYSAGQGGYTF
TRBD2	NA	TRBV6-2/TRBV6-3	TRBJ2-3	TGTGCCAGCAGCGAACGGACTAGCGGGAGTACCGCAGATACGCAGTATTTT	CASSERTSGSTADTQYF
NA	NA	TRBV5-1	TRBJ1-5	TGCGCCAGCAGCAGGGCAGGGTCAGTAGGGCAGCCCCAGCATTTT	CASSRAGSVGQPQHF
NA	once	TRBV7-8	TRBJ1-5	TGTGCCAGCAGTCTTCAGGGTGTGGATCAGCCCCAGCATTTT	CASSLQGVDQPQHF
NA	once	TRBV5-1	TRBJ2-7	TGCGCCAGCAGCTCCAACTACGAGCAGTACTTC	CASSSNYEQYF
NA	NA	TRBV7-8	TRBJ2-7	TGTGCCAGCAGCCTCCTCAACCGGGGCCGCCTCTCCTACGAGCAGTACTTC	CASSLLNRGRLSYEQYF
NA	NA	TRBV10-1	TRBJ1-5	TGCGCCAGCAGTGTCGGCAGGGGCGAGCAGCCCCAGCATTTT	CASSVGRGEQPQHF
NA	NA	TRBV7-2	TRBJ1-5	TGTGCCAGCAGCTCGACAGGACAGCCTTCCAATCAGCCCCAGCATTTT	CASSSTGQPSNQPQHF
NA	NA	TRBV5-1	TRBJ2-3	TGCGCCAGCAGCTTTCAGGGCACAGATACGCAGTATTTT	CASSFQGTDTQYF
NA	NA	TRBV7-2	TRBJ2-7	TGTGCCAGCAGCACTTCTTACGAGCAGTACTTC	CASSTSYEQYF
NA	NA	TRBV12-3/TRBV12-4	TRBJ1-5	TGTGCCAGCAGCTTGCAGGAATACCAGCCCCAGCATTTT	CASSLQEYQPQHF
NA	NA	TRBV6-5	TRBJ1-2	TGTGCCAGCCTCCGGTGGGCTCCGCAGGCCGGCTACACCTTC	CASLRWAPQAGYTF
TRBD2	NA	TRBV27	TRBJ2-5	TGTGCCAGCAGTTTATCGGGACTAGCGGGAGTCGAGACCCAGTACTTC	CASSLSGLAGVETQYF
NA	NA	TRBV7-3	TRBJ1-1	TGTGCCAGCAGCGCGAAGGTAGGGTTGAACACTGAAGCTTTCTTT	CASSAKVGLNTEAFF
NA	NA	TRBV30	TRBJ1-6	TGTGCCTGGGGGACCAGAAATAATTCACCCCTCCACTTT	CAWGTRNNSPLHF
NA	NA	TRBV27	TRBJ1-4	TGTGCCAGCAGTTACCTACAGGGTGAAAAACTGTTTTTT	CASSYLQGEKLFF
NA	NA	TRBV19	TRBJ2-2	TGTGCCAGTAGTGAGAACACCGGGGAGCTGTTTTTT	CASSENTGELFF
NA	NA	TRBV12-3/TRBV12-4	TRBJ1-3	TGTGCCAGCAGTTTAAACGGACCCGTTATATATTTT	CASSLNGPVIYF
NA	NA	TRBV5-1	TRBJ1-1	TGCGCCAGCAGCTTATCCGGGGGAGAATGGACTGAAGCTTTCTTT	CASSLSGGEWTEAFF
NA	NA	TRBV28	TRBJ1-1	TGTGCCAGCACCCACGGTACCCCCAAAGGTGAAGCTTTCTTT	CASTHGTPKGEAFF
NA	NA	TRBV27	TRBJ2-1	TGTGCCAGCAGTTTCAGCTTAATGCAGGGGTCGTACAATGAGCAGTTCTTC	CASSFSLMQGSYNEQFF
NA	NA	TRBV6-1	TRBJ1-5	TGTGCCAGCAGTGATCGGGGAAATCAGCCCCAGCATTTT	CASSDRGNQPQHF
NA	few	TRBV25-1	TRBJ1-3	TGTGCCAGCAGTTGGGGACCGATCTCTGGAAACACCATATATTTT	CASSWGPISGNTIYF
TRBD1	NA	TRBV2	TRBJ1-4	TGTGCCAGCAGTCGCGGACAGGCAGCAACTAATGAAAAACTGTTTTTT	CASSRGQAATNEKLFF
TRBD1	NA	TRBV7-9	TRBJ1-1	TGTGCCAGCAGCTTCCAAACAGGGGGCACTGAAGCTTTCTTT	CASSFQTGGTEAFF
NA	NA	TRBV28	TRBJ2-7	TGTGCCAGCAGTATAGACTACGAGCAGTACTTC	CASSIDYEQYF
NA	NA	TRBV5-1	TRBJ1-2	TGCGCCAGCAGCTTGGCGGACGGACAAGCTAACTATGGCTACACCTTC	CASSLADGQANYGYTF
NA	NA	TRBV27	TRBJ2-2	TGTGCCAGCAAGGTGACGAACACCGGGGAGCTGTTTTTT	CASKVTNTGELFF
NA	NA	TRBV5-8	TRBJ2-1	TGTGCCAGCATCCCGGATCTAGCCAACAATGAGCAGTTCTTC	CASIPDLANNEQFF
NA	once	TRBV6-1	TRBJ2-7	TGTGCCAGCAGTGAAATGGTGGGCCCCTACGAGCAGTACTTC	CASSEMVGPYEQYF
NA	NA	TRBV5-1	TRBJ1-2	TGCGCCAGCAGAACCACCAGGGAGAGTAACTATGGCTACACCTTC	CASRTTRESNYGYTF
TRBD1	NA	TRBV7-2	TRBJ1-1	TGTGCCAGCAGCCACCGGGACAGGGGGACTGAAGCTTTCTTT	CASSHRDRGTEAFF
TRBD2	NA	TRBV5-4	TRBJ2-1	TGTGCCAGCAGCTTGGGGCTAGCGGGTAACAATGAGCAGTTCTTC	CASSLGLAGNNEQFF
NA	NA	TRBV27	TRBJ2-1	TGTGCCAGCAGTTCCCGACACAGTGAGCAGTTCTTC	CASSSRHSEQFF
NA	NA	TRBV30	TRBJ2-1	TGTGCCTGGAGTGTACGGGCAGGGGCCCACAATGAGCAGTTCTTC	CAWSVRAGAHNEQFF
NA	NA	TRBV11-2	TRBJ1-2	TGTGCCAGCAGCCGTTCAGTTGGTGAGGGCTACACCTTC	CASSRSVGEGYTF
NA	NA	TRBV28	TRBJ1-5	TGTGCCAGCAGTTTAATGGGGTTTAGCAATCAGCCCCAGCATTTT	CASSLMGFSNQPQHF
NA	NA	TRBV7-3	TRBJ2-3	TGTGCCAGCAGCTTAAGTTCGGGATACGCAGATACGCAGTATTTT	CASSLSSGYADTQYF
NA	NA	TRBV2	TRBJ2-3	TGTGCCAGCAGTGCGGGGGGCAGCACAGATACGCAGTATTTT	CASSAGGSTDTQYF
NA	NA	TRBV2	TRBJ2-1	TGTGCCAGCAGACCGCGGGGCGGCTTCGATGAGCAGTTCTTC	CASRPRGGFDEQFF
NA	NA	TRBV7-7	TRBJ2-7	TGTGCCAGCAGCTTAGCGAGGGGGAGCTCCTACGAGCAGTACTTC	CASSLARGSSYEQYF
TRBD2	NA	TRBV28	TRBJ2-1	TGTGCCAGCAGCAGTAGCGGGAATACCTACAATGAGCAGTTCTTC	CASSSSGNTYNEQFF
TRBD2	NA	TRBV6-6	TRBJ2-7	TGTGCCAGCAGTCGGGCCATACGGGGGGGGGCTATCTACGAGCAGTACTTC	CASSRAIRGGAIYEQYF
NA	NA	TRBV7-2	TRBJ1-6	TGTGCCAGCAGCTTAGCTTTGGGGGATTCACCCCTCCACTTT	CASSLALGDSPLHF